Below, 10 T cell receptor beta chains from the same sample are listed, as sequenced in a study of blood T cell repertoires in COVID-19. The method was immunoSEQ multiplex PCR; TCRdb's version includes in-frame clones alone and lacks a portion of them. Of 300,000 to 350,000 clones detected, about 87% appear once; the ten largest clones hold about 5%. The sample comprised PBMCs or T cells enriched from blood (not recorded which). Source of these receptors: a man aged 25 to 40 who had recovered from COVID-19.

V is TRBV19 and J is TRBJ2-3; TRBD1 matches 8 bases. From germline, CDR1 is LNHDA and CDR2 SQIVND (reference sequence). V dropped 3 bases and J dropped 3; count of bases not matched to a gene: 5. The CDR3 has 15 amino acids. CDR3 nucleotides: TGTGCCAGTAGTATTGGACAGGGTACGACAGATACGCAGTATTTT. As protein: CASSIGQGTTDTQYF.

V and J are TRBV10-3 and TRBJ2-7; the match to TRBD1 covers 8 bases. The CDR3 contains 14 residues. Germline V gene data show CDR1 as ENHRY and CDR2 as SYGVKD. The V and J ends lost 4 bases and 4 bases, in that order; junction bases with no gene match: 6. CDR3 region: CAISAKQGEYEQYF. CDR3 nucleotides: TGTGCCATCAGTGCGAAACAGGGGGAGTACGAGCAGTACTTC.

This chain's CDR3 is CASSLTGGRGWNTGELFF. As DNA, the CDR3 is TGTGCCAGCAGCCTGACAGGCGGCAGGGGGTGGAACACCGGGGAGCTGTTTTTT. J is TRBJ2-2 and V is TRBV3-1 (or the pseudogene TRBV3-2); 7 bases agree with TRBD1. The CDR3 runs 18 residues. After removal of 4 bases from V and 1 base from J, the junction contained 12 bases not matched to a gene. Germline V CDR1 and CDR2: LGHDT, YNNKEL (reference sequence).

The rearrangement uses TRBV7-9 and TRBJ1-4; D gene unclear. Germline assignment: CDR1 SEHNR and CDR2 FQNEAQ (reference sequence). This CDR3 has 16 residues. Deletions cut 5 bases from V and 5 bases from J, with 18 bases between. The CDR3 protein is CASSDTPQRRNEKLFF. CDR3 DNA sequence: TGTGCCAGCAGCGATACTCCCCAAAGGAGAAATGAAAAACTGTTTTTT.

Worth noting for this clone: Other DNA sequences in this sample translate to the same CDR3. The gene calls are TRBV5-1 and TRBJ1-1; D uncertain. The CDR3 consists of 14 residues. Trimming took off 0 bases at V and 1 base at J, with 7 bases between the two ends. Germline assignment: CDR1 SGHRS and CDR2 YFSETQ. The CDR3 here is CASSLVAGNTEAFF. CDR3 coding DNA: TGCGCCAGCAGCTTGGTGGCGGGGAACACTGAAGCTTTCTTT.

The V and J genes are TRBV6-5 and TRBJ1-3; possibly TRBD1 for D (5 bases). The CDR3 is 13 residues long. CDR1 is MNHEY, CDR2 SVGAGI, per germline. The V and J ends lost 8 bases and 0 bases respectively, with 8 bases between them. The CDR3 DNA reads as TGTGCCAGCGACAGACCCTCTGGAAACACCATATATTTT. Translation gives CASDRPSGNTIYF.

The gene calls are TRBV5-1 and TRBJ2-3; TRBD2 agrees at 12 bases. The CDR3 is 17 residues long. The V segment lost 5 bases and the J segment 6 bases; nucleotides outside the gene matches: 13. Germline assignment: CDR1 SGHRS and CDR2 YFSETQ. The CDR3 protein is CASSKIWLAGGYDTQYF. CDR3 coding DNA: TGCGCCAGCAGTAAAATTTGGCTAGCGGGGGGGTACGATACGCAGTATTTT.

This clone was counted between two and nine times. V is TRBV30 and J is TRBJ1-6, with D possibly matching TRBD1 (6 bases). CDR1 is GTSNPN and CDR2 is SVGIG in the germline V gene (reference sequence). V shed 4 bases and J shed 7 bases, with 11 bases lying between them. The CDR3 contains 13 residues. In DNA form, the CDR3 reads TGTGCCTGGATGAGACAGGACAATTCACCCCTCCACTTT. Amino acid sequence: CAWMRQDNSPLHF. Variable domain in full (rest from reference TRBV30 and TRBJ1-6): SQTIHQWPATLVQPVGSPLSLECTVEGTSNPNLYWYRQAAGRGLQLLFYSVGIGQISSEVPQNLSASRPQDRQFILSSKKLLLSDSGFYLCAWMRQDNSPLHFGNGTRLTVT.

This chain joins TRBV5-6 and TRBJ2-5; 11 bases agree with TRBD2. The J segment lost 3 bases and the V segment lost 4 bases, leaving 5 bases of the junction unmatched. Germline V lookup: CDR1 SGHDT, CDR2 YYEEEE. CDR3 length: 15 amino acids. CDR3 DNA: TGTGCCAGCAGCCTGGCGGGACTAGCGGAAGAGACCCAGTACTTC. Its protein is CASSLAGLAEETQYF.

J is TRBJ1-6 and V is TRBV30, with 7 bases matching TRBD1. With V trimmed by 0 bases and J by 10 bases, 12 bases remained unmatched. The germline V gene encodes CDR1 GTSNPN and CDR2 SVGIG (reference sequence). The CDR3 consists of 16 residues. This CDR3 reads CAWSVGRQGRRSPLHF. The CDR3 DNA sequence: TGTGCCTGGAGTGTGGGAAGACAGGGTAGAAGGTCACCCCTCCACTTT.